The clone carrying this T cell receptor beta chain appeared a few times. This record comes from a study of blood T cell repertoires in COVID-19. Study summary: PBMCs, B-cell-depleted T cells, or T cells were the source of the cDNA or gDNA that made up the material.

The CDR3 is 15 residues long. The germline V gene encodes CDR1 SEHNR and CDR2 FQNEAQ (reference sequence). V gave up 2 bases and J gave up 2 bases, with 13 bases separating them. Authors' analysis steps: For nucleated cells, counts were estimated from reference gene primer amplification. Profiled with immunoSEQ multiplex PCR; TCRdb holds only in-frame clones, not every one. The DNA was the basis for D and trimming; V, J and clone size are from that table. This table holds around 280,000 clones, under 90% found once. The chain is built from TRBV7-9 and TRBJ2-7, with D unresolved. Material: peripheral blood. The clonotype originates from a woman aged 25 to 45 with COVID-19, enrolled during active disease. The chain's CDR3 is CASSLITAPAYEQYF. The CDR3 bases are TGTGCCAGCAGCTTAATAACAGCCCCAGCCTACGAGCAGTACTTC.